This TCR beta chain was retrieved from a study of blood T cell repertoires in COVID-19. Whole-study context: Samples representing acute and convalescent COVID-19 were sourced from the United States, Italy and Spain. T cells, B-cell-depleted T cells, or PBMCs supplied cDNA or gDNA.

Per the authors' pipeline: For nucleated cells, counts were estimated from reference gene primer amplification. Sequenced by immunoSEQ multiplex PCR; TCRdb stores in-frame clones only, minus some. Clonal size and the V and J genes are those of that table, whereas D and trimming came from the DNA. Here the sample spans some 140,000 clones, approximately 80% being singletons. The V end lost 7 bases, the J end lost 15 bases, and 19 bases lay between the germline ends. Germline lookup yields CDR1 SQVTM and CDR2 ANQGSEA. The CDR3 has 11 residues. This clone was counted at least ten times. The sequence was collected from a woman aged 60 to 75 with acute or convalescent COVID-19. The chain carries TRBV29-1 and TRBJ2-4, with D maybe TRBD2 (6 bases). Sequencing was done on a sample of peripheral blood. CDR3 coding DNA: TGCAGCGCTATAATATGGGGGAGGCTGTACTTC. It specifies CSAIIWGRLYF.